This record looks at one T cell receptor beta chain sequence and its context. No antigen is known for it. A second roughly 6 to 11 cycle PCR used barcoded and J-beta primers. TCRdb itself ran the 5' RACE reads through MiXCR, one entry per CDR3 protein. Of more than 1,000,000 distinct CDR3 sequences listed, 25% are singletons. The donors, healthy Caucasians from Russia, were aged 6 to 90. The data are from a study of blood T cells in healthy people across ages. The CDR3 spans 17 residues. The J segment lost 3 bases and the V segment lost 0 bases, leaving 3 bases of the junction unmatched. Germline CDR1 and CDR2: MNHEY and SVGEGT. General study points: Greater diversity and more naive CD4+ cells were seen in long-lived donors than in aged donors. TCR beta diversity correlated strongly with naive T cell percentage.

The same data also contributed to another study, on T cells of mothers and their children. As that study records: Versus unrelated pairs, overlap was slightly higher in related mother-child pairs, without reaching significance.

The sequencing input was blood. The clonotype originates from a girl aged 2 to 9 in good health. The rearrangement joins TRBV6-2 or TRBV6-3 to TRBJ2-1; 12 positions match TRBD2. The CDR3 here is CASSYSTSGGHYNEQFF. DNA of the CDR3: TGTGCCAGCAGTTACTCGACTAGCGGGGGTCACTACAATGAGCAGTTCTTC.